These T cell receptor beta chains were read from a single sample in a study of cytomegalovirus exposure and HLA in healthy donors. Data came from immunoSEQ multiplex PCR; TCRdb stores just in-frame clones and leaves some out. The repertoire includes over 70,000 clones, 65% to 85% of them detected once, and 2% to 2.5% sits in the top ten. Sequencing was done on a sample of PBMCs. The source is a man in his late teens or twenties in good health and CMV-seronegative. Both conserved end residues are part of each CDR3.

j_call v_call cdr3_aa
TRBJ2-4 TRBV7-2 CASSPWSSGGAEGGIQYF
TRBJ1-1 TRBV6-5 CASSQLAGRNTEAFF
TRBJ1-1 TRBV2 CASRRLSRLLNTEAFF
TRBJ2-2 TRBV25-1 CASSDLGLTGELFF
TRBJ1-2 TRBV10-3 CAISASREYGYTF
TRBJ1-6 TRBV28 CASINRGVNSPLHF
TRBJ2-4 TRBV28 CASNPSGGGKNIQYF
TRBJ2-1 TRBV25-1 CASSEYDLAGGLYNEQFF
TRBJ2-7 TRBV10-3 CAISSGHFSSYEQYF
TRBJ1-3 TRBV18 CASSSLRTVSGNTIYF
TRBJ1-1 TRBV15 CATSRGTTGGPEAFF
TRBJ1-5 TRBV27 CASSLLGTADQPQHF
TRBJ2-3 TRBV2 CASTFQREGTDTQYF
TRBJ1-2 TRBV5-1 CASSRDREIGYTF
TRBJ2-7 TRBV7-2 CASSLTSGGYEQYF
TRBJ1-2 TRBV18 CASSQGVENYGYTF
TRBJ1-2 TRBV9 CASSPGTGTNYGYTF
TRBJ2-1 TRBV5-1 CASSLGQGVFLEQFF
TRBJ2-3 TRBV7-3 CASSLNGGDTDTQYF
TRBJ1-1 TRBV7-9 CASSLATGVQGASTEAFF
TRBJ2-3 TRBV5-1 CASSSDTSTDTQYF
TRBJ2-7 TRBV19 CASSMGGMSSYEQYF
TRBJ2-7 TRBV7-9 CASSIRDRTTYEQYF
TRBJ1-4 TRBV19 CASKVGGEKLFF
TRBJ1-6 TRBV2 CASRGQGMHSPLHF
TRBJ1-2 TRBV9 CASSATDSVNYGYTF
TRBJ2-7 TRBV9 CASSVVHRTGYEQYF
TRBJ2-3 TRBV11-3 CASSRGTSGGSDTQYF
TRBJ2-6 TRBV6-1 CASSEIGDRGSGANVLTF
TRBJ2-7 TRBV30 CAWTGTYEQYF
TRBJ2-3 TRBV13 CASSLGGGGVGRDTQYF
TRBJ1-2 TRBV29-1 CSVITGYGYTF
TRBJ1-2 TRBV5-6 CASSSTDRNYGYTF
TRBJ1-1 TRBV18 CASSSALDRENSEAFF
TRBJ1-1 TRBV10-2 CASSEWRRGPTEAFF
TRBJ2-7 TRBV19 CASSQQGAYEQYF
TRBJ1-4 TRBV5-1 CASSLGTGPNEKLFF
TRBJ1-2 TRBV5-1 CASSFGTAPGYTF
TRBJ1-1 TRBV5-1 CASSLDPGNTEAFF
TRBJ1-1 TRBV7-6 CASSLVARMNTEAFF
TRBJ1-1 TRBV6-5 CASSPMGANTEAFF
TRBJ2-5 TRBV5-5 CASSSLPGGNGAQYF
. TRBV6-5 CASSYSGGGDFEQYF
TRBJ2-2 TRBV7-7 CASSPRQGTGELFF
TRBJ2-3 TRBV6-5 CASSPTVTDTQYF
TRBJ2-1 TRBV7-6 CASSLEAGGLNEQFF
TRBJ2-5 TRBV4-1 CASSQGVGVETQYF